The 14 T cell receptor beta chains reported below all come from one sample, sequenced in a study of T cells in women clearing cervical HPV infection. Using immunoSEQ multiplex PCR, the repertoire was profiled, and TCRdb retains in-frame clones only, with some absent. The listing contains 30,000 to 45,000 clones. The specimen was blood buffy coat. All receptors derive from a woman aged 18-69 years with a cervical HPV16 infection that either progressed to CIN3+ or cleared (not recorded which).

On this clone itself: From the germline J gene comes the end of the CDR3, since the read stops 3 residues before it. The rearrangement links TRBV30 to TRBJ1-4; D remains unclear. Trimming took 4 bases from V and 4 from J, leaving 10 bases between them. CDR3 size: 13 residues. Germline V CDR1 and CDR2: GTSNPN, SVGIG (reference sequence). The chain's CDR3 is CAWNPGLNEKLFF. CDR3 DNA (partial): TGTGCCTGGAACCCCGGACTTAATGAAAAA. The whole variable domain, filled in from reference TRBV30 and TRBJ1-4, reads SQTIHQWPATLVQPVGSPLSLECTVEGTSNPNLYWYRQAAGRGLQLLFYSVGIGQISSEVPQNLSASRPQDRQFILSSKKLLLSDSGFYLCAWNPGLNEKLFFGSGTQLSVL.

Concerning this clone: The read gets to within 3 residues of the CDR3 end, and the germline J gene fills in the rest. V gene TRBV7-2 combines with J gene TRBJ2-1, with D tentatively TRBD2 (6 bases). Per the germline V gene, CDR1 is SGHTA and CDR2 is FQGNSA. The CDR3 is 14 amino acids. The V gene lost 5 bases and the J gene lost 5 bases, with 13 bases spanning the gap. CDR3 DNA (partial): TGTGCCAGCAGCGCGGGACTCCCGAACAATGAG. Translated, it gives CASSAGLPNNE. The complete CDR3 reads CASSAGLPNNEQFF.

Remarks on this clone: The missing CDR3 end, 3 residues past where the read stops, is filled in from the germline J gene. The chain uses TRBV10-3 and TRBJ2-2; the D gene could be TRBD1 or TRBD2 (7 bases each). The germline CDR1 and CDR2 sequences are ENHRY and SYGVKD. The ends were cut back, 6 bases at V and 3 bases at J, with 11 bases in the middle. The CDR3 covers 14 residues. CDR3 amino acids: CAIRGGGHTGELFF. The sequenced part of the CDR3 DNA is TGTGCCATCAGGGGAGGGGGCCACACCGGGGAG.

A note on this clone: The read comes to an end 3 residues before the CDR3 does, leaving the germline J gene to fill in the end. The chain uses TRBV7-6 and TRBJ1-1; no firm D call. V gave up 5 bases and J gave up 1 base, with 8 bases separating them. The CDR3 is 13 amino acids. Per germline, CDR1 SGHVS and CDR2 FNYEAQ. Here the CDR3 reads CASSLQENTEAFF. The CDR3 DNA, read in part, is TGTGCCAGCAGCCTGCAGGAGAACACTGAA.

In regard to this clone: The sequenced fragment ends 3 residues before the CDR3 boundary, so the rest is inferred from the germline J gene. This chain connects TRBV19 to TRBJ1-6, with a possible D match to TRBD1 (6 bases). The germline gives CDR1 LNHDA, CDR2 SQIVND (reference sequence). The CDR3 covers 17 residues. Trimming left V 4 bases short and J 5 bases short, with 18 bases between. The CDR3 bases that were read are TGTGCCAGTAGTACTAAATTTAGGACAGCTAATAATTCACCC. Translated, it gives CASSTKFRTANNSP. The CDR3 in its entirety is CASSTKFRTANNSPLHF.

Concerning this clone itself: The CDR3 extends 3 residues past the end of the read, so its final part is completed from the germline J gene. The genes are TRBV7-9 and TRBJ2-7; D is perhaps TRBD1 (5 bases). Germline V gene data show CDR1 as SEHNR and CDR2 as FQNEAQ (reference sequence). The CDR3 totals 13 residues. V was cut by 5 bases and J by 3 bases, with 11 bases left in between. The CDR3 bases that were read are TGTGCCAGCAGCGGGGCAGACCACTACGAG. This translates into CASSGADHYE. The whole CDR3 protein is CASSGADHYEQYF.

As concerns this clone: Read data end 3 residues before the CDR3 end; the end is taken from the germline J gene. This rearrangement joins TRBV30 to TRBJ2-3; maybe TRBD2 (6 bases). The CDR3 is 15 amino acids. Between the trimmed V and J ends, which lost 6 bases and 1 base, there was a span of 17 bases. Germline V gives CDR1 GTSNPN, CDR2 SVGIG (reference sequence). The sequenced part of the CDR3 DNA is TGTGCCTGCCCCCCGGTGCGGGGCGGCACAGATACG. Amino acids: CACPPVRGGTDT. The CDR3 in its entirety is CACPPVRGGTDTQYF.

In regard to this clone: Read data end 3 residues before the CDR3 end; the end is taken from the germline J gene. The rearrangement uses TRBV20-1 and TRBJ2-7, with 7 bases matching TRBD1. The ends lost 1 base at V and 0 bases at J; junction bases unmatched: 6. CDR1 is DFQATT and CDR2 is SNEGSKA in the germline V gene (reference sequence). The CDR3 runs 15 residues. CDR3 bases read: TGCAGTGCTAGAGGCCGCAGGGGGAGCTCCTACGAG. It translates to CSARGRRGSSYE. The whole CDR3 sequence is CSARGRRGSSYEQYF.

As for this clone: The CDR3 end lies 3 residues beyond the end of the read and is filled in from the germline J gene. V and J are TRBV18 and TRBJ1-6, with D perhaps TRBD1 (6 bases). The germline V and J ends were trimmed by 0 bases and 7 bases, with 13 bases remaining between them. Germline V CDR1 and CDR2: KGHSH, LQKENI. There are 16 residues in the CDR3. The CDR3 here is CASSPPKTGRNSPLHF. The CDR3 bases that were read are TGTGCCAGCTCACCACCCAAGACAGGCCGGAATTCACCC. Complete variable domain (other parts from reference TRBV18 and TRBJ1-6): NAGVMQNPRHLVRRRGQEARLRCSPMKGHSHVYWYRQLPEEGLKFMVYLQKENIIDESGMPKERFSAEFPKEGPSILRIQQVVRGDSAAYFCASSPPKTGRNSPLHFGNGTRLTVT.

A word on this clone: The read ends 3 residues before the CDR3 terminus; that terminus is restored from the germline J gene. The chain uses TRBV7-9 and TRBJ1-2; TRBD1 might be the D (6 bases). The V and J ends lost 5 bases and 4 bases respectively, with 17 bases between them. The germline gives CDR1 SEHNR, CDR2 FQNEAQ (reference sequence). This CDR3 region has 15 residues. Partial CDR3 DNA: TGTGCCAGCAGCGGAAACAGGGCTTTGGGCTATGGC. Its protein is CASSGNRALGYG. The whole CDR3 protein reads CASSGNRALGYGYTF.

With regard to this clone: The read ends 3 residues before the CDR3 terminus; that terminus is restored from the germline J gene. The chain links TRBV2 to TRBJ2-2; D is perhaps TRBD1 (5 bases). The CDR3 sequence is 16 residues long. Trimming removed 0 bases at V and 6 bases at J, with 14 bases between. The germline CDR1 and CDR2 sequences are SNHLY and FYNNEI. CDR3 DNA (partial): TGTGCCAGCAGTGAAGCGGCGCAGGGTATTGCCGGGGAG. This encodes CASSEAAQGIAGE. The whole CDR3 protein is CASSEAAQGIAGELFF.

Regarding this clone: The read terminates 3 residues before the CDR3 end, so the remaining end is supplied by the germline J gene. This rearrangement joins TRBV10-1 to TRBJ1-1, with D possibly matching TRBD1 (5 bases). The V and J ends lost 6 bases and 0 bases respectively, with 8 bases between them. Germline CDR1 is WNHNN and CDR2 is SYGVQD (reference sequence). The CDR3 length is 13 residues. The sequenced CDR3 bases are TGCGCCAGCAGCGGACACTTGAACACTGAA. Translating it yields CASSGHLNTE. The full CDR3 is CASSGHLNTEAFF.

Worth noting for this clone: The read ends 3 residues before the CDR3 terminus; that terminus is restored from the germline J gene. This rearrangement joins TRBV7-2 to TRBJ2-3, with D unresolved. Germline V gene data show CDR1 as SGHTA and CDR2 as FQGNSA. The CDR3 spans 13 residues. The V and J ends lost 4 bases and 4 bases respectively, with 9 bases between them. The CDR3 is CASSSLVADTQYF. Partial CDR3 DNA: TGTGCCAGCAGCTCGTTAGTTGCAGATACG.

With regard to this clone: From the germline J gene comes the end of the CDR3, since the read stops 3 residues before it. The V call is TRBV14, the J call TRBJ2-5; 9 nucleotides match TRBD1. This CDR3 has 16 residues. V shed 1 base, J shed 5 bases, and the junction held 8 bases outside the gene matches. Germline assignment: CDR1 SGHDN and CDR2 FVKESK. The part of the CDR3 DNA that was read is TGTGCCAGCAGCCAAGTTGTGGGACAGGGCTCGGAGACC. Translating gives CASSQVVGQGSET. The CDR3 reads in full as CASSQVVGQGSETQYF.